A single sample gave rise to the 31 T cell receptor beta chains below, sequenced in a study of tumor and adjacent non-tumor tissue in lung cancer. The library came from three nested PCR rounds adapted from ARM-PCR protocols. Each CDR3 protein gets one entry after TCRdb re-called the multiplex PCR reads with MiXCR. The profile shows approximately 110,000 distinct CDR3 sequences, around 75% of them singletons. RNA was extracted from bulk tissue without any cell sorting. The sample was lung tumor tissue. These receptors were collected from a woman aged 60-75 years with non-small cell lung cancer.

Comments on this clonotype: This clone may be a read error of a much larger clone one base away. The chain uses TRBV11-2 and TRBJ2-3; D might be TRBD2 (7 bases). V lost 1 base, J lost 7 bases, and 18 bases lay in between. Germline V CDR1 and CDR2: SGHAT, FQNNGV. This CDR3 is 16 amino acids long. CDR3 sequence (DNA): TGTGCCAGCAGCTTAGTTAAGGGGGGGGGGCCAAATACGCAGTATTTT. Amino acids: CASSLVKGGGPNTQYF.

The rearrangement links TRBV6-1 to TRBJ2-2, with unresolved D. The CDR3 contains 13 residues. Germline V lookup: CDR1 MNHNS, CDR2 SASEGT. The V end was cut by 7 bases, the J end by 10 bases, with 16 bases between. The CDR3 is CASTPDTFEELFF. As DNA, the CDR3 is TGTGCCAGCACACCCGACACTTTTGAGGAGCTGTTTTTT.

This clonotype showed up just once. A much larger clone differs from this one at a single base, so this may be a read error. This chain links TRBV6-2 or TRBV6-3 with TRBJ1-2, with TRBD1 matching over 8 bases. This CDR3 region has 15 residues. Germline values: CDR1 MNHEY, CDR2 SVGEGT. The V and J ends lost 7 bases and 3 bases, in that order; junction bases with no gene match: 10. CDR3 protein: CASNRQGYMDYGYTF. CDR3 coding DNA: TGTGCCAGCAACCGACAGGGGTATATGGACTATGGCTACACCTTC.

Worth noting for this clonotype: An end of the junction does not agree with germline; a read error may underlie this. The J gene is TRBJ2-7, the V gene TRBV11-3, with D possibly TRBD2 on 6 matching bases. There are 17 residues in the CDR3. CDR1 is SGHNT and CDR2 is YENEEA in the germline V gene. CDR3 protein: CANSLGLGNYKGYEQYF. The CDR3 DNA sequence: TGTGCCAACAGCTTGGGACTGGGAAACTATAAGGGGTACGAGCAGTACTTC. The variable domain in full, completed from reference TRBV11-3 and TRBJ2-7, reads EAGVVQSPRYKIIEKKQPVAFWCNPISGHNTLYWYLQNLGQGPELLIRYENEEAVDDSQLPKDRFSAERLKGVDSTLKIQPAELGDSAVYLCANSLGLGNYKGYEQYFGPGTRLTVT.

As regards this clonotype: Possible read error: a much larger clone is one base away. The rearrangement joins TRBV18 to TRBJ1-3; D may be TRBD1 (5 bases). V lost 6 bases, J lost 11 bases, and 17 bases lay in between. CDR3 length equals 13 residues. CDR1 and CDR2 from the germline V gene are KGHSH and LQKENI. The CDR3 bases are TGTGCCAGCTCTCCCGGACAACCGGACGCCATATATTTT. It translates to CASSPGQPDAIYF.

There are many counts of this clonotype. This chain connects TRBV29-1 to TRBJ2-6; perhaps TRBD1 as D (5 bases). This CDR3 is built from 17 residues. V was shortened by 6 bases and J by 0 bases, with 18 bases between the two germline ends. Per the germline V gene, CDR1 is SQVTM and CDR2 is ANQGSEA. The CDR3 loop reads CSVPQGQGLSGANVLTF. CDR3 bases: TGCAGCGTCCCTCAGGGTCAGGGTCTCTCTGGGGCCAACGTCCTGACTTTC.

Remarks on this clonotype: Because the CDR3 is missing its conserved closing phenylalanine or tryptophan, this is likely a read error. The rearrangement joins TRBV11-2 to TRBJ2-7; weak D call: TRBD2 (6 bases). The V end lost 2 bases, the J end lost 0 bases, and 17 bases lay between the germline ends. The length of the CDR3 is 17 residues. Germline-derived CDR1 and CDR2 are SGHAT and FQNNGV. CDR3 residues: CASSLLPDRGFSYEQYI. Written as DNA, the CDR3 is TGTGCCAGCAGCTTATTACCGGATCGGGGGTTCTCCTACGAGCAGTACATC.

This clonotype was counted between two and nine times. This CDR3 is missing its conserved last phenylalanine or tryptophan, likely due to a read error. The chain uses TRBV29-1 and TRBJ2-2; possibly TRBD1 for D (5 bases). CDR1 and CDR2 from the germline V gene are SQVTM and ANQGSEA. The V end lost 2 bases, the J end lost 7 bases, and 11 bases lay between the germline ends. CDR3 length: 13 amino acids. DNA of the CDR3: TGCAGCGTTGAAAGGGGAACAGGCGGGGAGCTGTTTTCT. Amino acid sequence: CSVERGTGGELFS.

This chain uses TRBV11-2 with TRBJ2-3; 11 nucleotides line up with TRBD2. The CDR3 contains 15 residues. CDR1 is SGHAT, CDR2 FQNNGV, per germline. V was clipped by 4 bases and J by 3 bases; unmatched bases: 3. The CDR3 sequence: CASSSLAGETDTQYF. CDR3 DNA: TGTGCCAGCAGCTCACTAGCGGGGGAGACAGATACGCAGTATTTT.

About this clonotype: Possible read error: a much larger clone is one base away. The J gene is TRBJ1-3, the V gene TRBV20-1, with D perhaps matching TRBD1 (5 bases). This CDR3 region has 16 residues. Trimming took 6 bases from V and 0 from J, leaving 18 bases between them. The V gene's germline CDR1 is DFQATT and CDR2 SNEGSKA (reference sequence). The CDR3 spells CSAYDGGRGSGNTIYF. The CDR3 bases are TGCAGTGCCTACGACGGGGGACGGGGCTCTGGAAACACCATATATTTT.

This clonotype was seen a handful of times. This may stem from a read error, because a much larger clone lies one nucleotide away. The rearrangement links TRBV20-1 to TRBJ2-4, with D possibly being TRBD1 (7 bases). Germline V gives CDR1 DFQATT, CDR2 SNEGSKA (reference sequence). The CDR3 is made up of 16 amino acids. V lost 7 bases and J 2 bases, leaving 21 bases between the germline ends. CDR3 amino acids: CSDINRGGRSKNIQYF. The DNA for the CDR3 is TGCAGTGACATAAACAGGGGAGGTCGATCCAAAAACATTCAGTACTTC.

Details on this clonotype: The conserved final phenylalanine or tryptophan is absent from the CDR3, which likely points to a read error. The V and J genes are TRBV20-1 and TRBJ1-4; TRBD1 might be the D (5 bases). Germline CDR1 and CDR2: DFQATT and SNEGSKA (reference sequence). Trimming left V 5 bases short and J 8 bases short, with 24 bases between. The CDR3 is made up of 16 amino acids. As DNA, the CDR3 is TGCAGTGCTCCTAATCCACCCGGGCAGGGTGGCGAAAAACTGTTTGTT. Protein sequence: CSAPNPPGQGGEKLFV.

As regards this clonotype: The junction does not match germline at one end; this may be a read error. The chain combines TRBV4-3 with TRBJ2-7; D uncertain. Germline values: CDR1 LGHNA, CDR2 YSLEER. This CDR3 comprises 16 residues. The CDR3 loop is CASNQDLASYSYEQYF. The CDR3 DNA reads TGCGCCAGCAACCAAGATTTAGCATCATACTCCTACGAGCAGTACTTC.

This clonotype was seen repeatedly, ten times or more. The rearrangement uses TRBV7-2 and TRBJ2-7; 9 bases map to TRBD2. Germline CDR1 is SGHTA and CDR2 is FQGNSA. The CDR3 is 17 residues long. V dropped 5 bases and J dropped 6; count of bases not matched to a gene: 17. Here the CDR3 reads CASSPRASGIIWGEQYF. The CDR3 DNA follows: TGTGCCAGCAGCCCACGGGCTAGCGGGATAATCTGGGGCGAGCAGTACTTC.

The chain recombines TRBV6-1 with TRBJ2-1; the D is unclear. The end of the DNA aligns better with TRBJ2-7, so the J call may be wrong. The CDR3 spans 13 residues. The V gene's germline CDR1 is MNHNS and CDR2 SASEGT. CDR3 in DNA: TGTGCCAGCATTTTTGCGGAGTCCAATGAGCAGTACTTC. Translated: CASIFAESNEQYF.

J is TRBJ2-7 and V is TRBV11-2; 7 nucleotides align to TRBD2. The V segment lost 5 bases and the J segment 7 bases; nucleotides outside the gene matches: 17. CDR3 size: 16 residues. CDR1 SGHAT and CDR2 FQNNGV come from the germline V gene. The CDR3 DNA reads TGTGCCAGCAGCCTTCTAGCGGCGGGGAATTATTATGAGCAGTACTTC. It specifies CASSLLAAGNYYEQYF.

To note about this clonotype: The germline gene is not matched at one end of the junction; a read error may be the cause. The chain links TRBV20-1 to TRBJ2-7; 7 nucleotides match TRBD2. The CDR3 spans 15 residues. Looked up from germline, CDR1 is DFQATT and CDR2 is SNEGSKA (reference sequence). CDR3 nucleotides: TGCAGTGCAAACTCGAGCGGGAAGGCCTCCTACGAGCAGCACTTC. The encoded protein is CSANSSGKASYEQHF.

This clonotype turned up a few times. The V and J genes are TRBV28 and TRBJ2-7; TRBD1 is a possible D gene (6 bases). In germline, CDR1 is MDHEN, CDR2 SYDVKM. Trimming took 7 bases from V and 2 from J, leaving 12 bases between them. The CDR3 extends over 13 amino acids. The CDR3, as DNA: TGTGCCAGCACCCCTTCAGGGGCCTACGAGCAGTACTTC. Its translation is CASTPSGAYEQYF.

The table lists this clonotype with a few counts. The conserved final phenylalanine or tryptophan is absent from the CDR3, which likely points to a read error. V is TRBV29-1 and J is TRBJ1-1; tentatively, D is TRBD1 (6 bases). Trimming pared 5 bases from V and 6 bases from J, leaving 16 bases between. Germline assignment: CDR1 SQVTM and CDR2 ANQGSEA. This CDR3 has 13 amino acids. The CDR3 reads CSVQKQTGSEAFL. CDR3 DNA sequence: TGCAGCGTTCAAAAACAAACAGGGTCTGAAGCTTTCCTT.

In its sample, this clonotype was seen once. The gene calls are TRBV5-4 and TRBJ2-3; TRBD2 agrees at 9 bases. The ends lost 7 bases at V and 2 bases at J; junction bases unmatched: 11. CDR3 size: 16 residues. Germline CDR1 reads SGHNT; CDR2 reads YYREEE (reference sequence). The DNA of the CDR3 is TGTGCCAGCGGGGGGACTAGCCCGGGCTACACAGATACGCAGTATTTT. The encoded protein is CASGGTSPGYTDTQYF.

Of note for this clonotype: Its ends do not fully match the called genes, so a read error is possible. This rearrangement joins TRBV2 to TRBJ2-4; D gene uncertain. The CDR3 totals 11 residues. Germline loops: CDR1 SNHLY, CDR2 FYNNEI. The DNA for the CDR3 is TGTGCCAGCACGGCCAAAAAAATTCAGTACTTC. Translating gives CASTAKKIQYF.

Comment on this clonotype: At one end, the junction sequence differs from germline, possibly due to a read error. This sequence joins TRBV4-3 and TRBJ2-7, with unresolved D. The CDR3 length is 13 residues. Germline V gives CDR1 LGHNA, CDR2 YSLEER. This CDR3 is CASGQDTSYEQYF. The CDR3 DNA is TGCGCCAGCGGCCAAGACACATCCTACGAGCAATACTTC.

Notes on this clonotype: A read error is possible here, since a much larger clone lies one base away. This chain joins TRBV20-1 and TRBJ1-2; 10 bases align to TRBD1. This CDR3 comprises 14 residues. The germline CDR1 and CDR2 sequences are DFQATT and SNEGSKA (reference sequence). The DNA for the CDR3 is TGCAGTGCTAGAGTAGGGACAGGGGTCTATGGCTACGCCTTC. As protein: CSARVGTGVYGYAF.

This chain uses TRBV11-3 with TRBJ2-4; D not resolved. Germline CDR1 is SGHNT and CDR2 is YENEEA. There are 13 residues in the CDR3. The V gene lost 3 bases and the J gene lost 15 bases, with 18 bases spanning the gap. This CDR3 reads CASSLNHLDIGYF. Here the CDR3 DNA reads TGTGCCAGCAGCTTGAACCATCTCGACATTGGGTACTTC.

Comments on this clonotype: A read error may explain this, as a much larger clone is one base away. The chain links TRBV12-3 or TRBV12-4 to TRBJ1-1; the D is unclear. The CDR3 length is 13 residues. Here the CDR3 DNA reads TGTGCCAGCAGTTCGCGGATGAACATTGAAGCTTTCTTT. It encodes CASSSRMNIEAFF.

With regard to this clonotype: A much larger clone lies a single base off, so this may be a read error. The rearrangement uses TRBV4-2 and TRBJ2-7, with D possibly matching TRBD1 (5 bases). Germline assignment: CDR1 LGHNA and CDR2 YNFKEQ. The CDR3 is 13 residues long. The CDR3 is CANSQDQGDEQYF. DNA for the CDR3: TGTGCCAACAGCCAAGATCAAGGGGACGAGCAGTACTTC.

This rearrangement joins TRBV2 to TRBJ2-3, with unresolved D. V shed 2 bases and J shed 6 bases, with 6 bases lying between them. The length of the CDR3 is 12 residues. Germline CDR1 is SNHLY and CDR2 is FYNNEI. This CDR3 is CASSEQSDTQYF. The CDR3 DNA follows: TGTGCCAGCAGTGAACAGAGCGATACGCAGTATTTT.

About this clonotype: The conserved phenylalanine or tryptophan is not found at the CDR3 terminus, so this likely reflects a read error. In DNA, the CDR3 is TGCAGCCCGACAGGGGATAATTCTCCCCTCCACTAT. Amino acid sequence: CSPTGDNSPLHY. The chain combines TRBV20-1 with TRBJ1-6, with 8 bases that match TRBD1. CDR1 and CDR2 (germline): DFQATT, SNEGSKA (reference sequence). This CDR3 has 12 amino acids.

A remark on this clonotype: A read error may be the cause here, since a much bigger clone is one base away. The V and J genes are TRBV4-1 and TRBJ1-3, with D perhaps matching TRBD1 (6 bases). Germline V CDR1 and CDR2: MGHRA, YSYEKL. CDR3 length: 16 amino acids. V shed 4 bases and J shed 0 bases, with 13 bases lying between them. The CDR3 spells CASSRRGRNSGNTIYF. In nucleotides, the CDR3 is TGCGCCAGCAGCCGTAGGGGGAGGAACTCTGGAAACACCATATATTTT.

For this clonotype: Since a much larger clone is just one base distant, this may be a read error. The rearrangement links TRBV4-3 to TRBJ1-3; a weak D match, TRBD1 (5 bases). Germline lookup yields CDR1 LGHNA and CDR2 YSLEER. Deletions cut 3 bases from V and 6 bases from J, with 12 bases between. The CDR3 is 14 residues long. Written as DNA, the CDR3 is TGCGCCAGCAGCCAGCAGGGTCGGATAAACACCATATATTTT. The encoded protein is CASSQQGRINTIYF.

Turning to this clonotype: A much larger clone sits a single nucleotide away, making a read error possible. The chain couples TRBV28 to TRBJ2-7; perhaps TRBD1 as D (6 bases). Per germline, CDR1 MDHEN and CDR2 SYDVKM. The CDR3 sequence is 14 residues long. Here the CDR3 reads CAGSFFQGNYEQYF. Written as DNA, the CDR3 is TGTGCCGGCAGTTTTTTTCAGGGGAACTACGAGCAGTACTTC.